A single sample gave rise to the 15 T cell receptor beta chains below, sequenced in a study of T cell responses to AZD1222 COVID-19 vaccine. The table came from immunoSEQ multiplex PCR; TCRdb's copy has only in-frame clones and leaves some out. In the table there are about 200,000 clones, 91% of which are singletons. Sequenced material: peripheral blood, taken 28 days after the second AZD1222 dose. The receptor set was obtained from an adult who received the AZD1222 COVID-19 vaccine.

This sequence joins TRBV6-2 or TRBV6-3 and TRBJ2-5, with 9 nucleotides matching TRBD2. Per the germline V gene, CDR1 is MNHEY and CDR2 is SVGEGT. The V segment lost 2 bases and the J segment 0 bases; nucleotides outside the gene matches: 4. The CDR3 runs 16 residues. CDR3 residues: CASSYGLALYQETQYF. Written as DNA, the CDR3 is TGTGCCAGCAGTTACGGACTAGCGCTCTACCAAGAGACCCAGTACTTC.

The gene calls are TRBV6-1 and TRBJ1-4, with 7 bases lining up with TRBD1. CDR3 length: 14 residues. Trimming removed 2 bases from V and 8 bases from J; junction bases left unmatched: 5. Germline V gene sequence: CDR1 MNHNS, CDR2 SASEGT. This CDR3 is CASSEQGEWEKLFF. The CDR3 DNA reads as TGTGCCAGCAGTGAACAGGGGGAGTGGGAAAAACTGTTTTTT.

The chain recombines TRBV9 with TRBJ2-5; D possibly corresponds to TRBD2 (7 bases). The CDR3 has 14 amino acids. CDR1 SGDLS and CDR2 YYNGEE come from the germline V gene. The germline V and J ends were trimmed by 3 bases and 3 bases, with 12 bases remaining between them. The CDR3 DNA reads TGTGCCAGCAGCGGGGGGGGCTTCGAAGAGACCCAGTACTTC. Amino acids: CASSGGGFEETQYF.

The V gene is TRBV7-2, the J gene TRBJ2-1; D may be TRBD1 or TRBD2 (5 bases each). CDR1 is SGHTA, CDR2 FQGNSA, per germline. Trimming pared 5 bases from V and 3 bases from J, leaving 11 bases between. CDR3 length: 14 residues. CDR3 region: CASSQGVNYNEQFF. The DNA for the CDR3 is TGTGCCAGCAGCCAGGGAGTGAACTACAATGAGCAGTTCTTC.

DNA for the CDR3: TGTGCCAGCCGTCGGGACCTGGGAAAAAATAACTATGGCTACACCTTC. It codes for CASRRDLGKNNYGYTF. The chain has TRBV7-8 and TRBJ1-2; D possibly corresponds to TRBD1 (5 bases). The CDR3 loop spans 16 amino acids. Germline CDR1 and CDR2: SGHVS and FQNEAQ. V was cut by 8 bases and J by 1 base, with 20 bases left in between.

The gene calls are TRBV6-5 and TRBJ1-1; 8 nucleotides match TRBD1. CDR3 length: 14 residues. Per the germline V gene, CDR1 is MNHEY and CDR2 is SVGAGI. V was clipped by 2 bases and J by 5 bases; unmatched bases: 4. The CDR3 nucleotides are TGTGCCAGCAGTTACGGGCAGGGGGCAACTGAAGCTTTCTTT. Translated: CASSYGQGATEAFF.

V gene TRBV30 combines with J gene TRBJ1-2; D is unclear. The V gene's germline CDR1 is GTSNPN and CDR2 SVGIG (reference sequence). V lost 0 bases and J lost 0, with 5 bases in between. The CDR3 sequence is 13 residues long. The CDR3 is CAWSVEANYGYTF. CDR3 coding DNA: TGTGCCTGGAGTGTAGAGGCTAACTATGGCTACACCTTC.

This rearrangement joins TRBV7-9 to TRBJ1-6; D not resolved. Trimming took 1 base from V and 5 from J, leaving 12 bases between them. There are 16 residues in the CDR3. The germline gives CDR1 SEHNR, CDR2 FQNEAQ (reference sequence). The CDR3 sequence is CASSLDAAANNSPLHF. For the CDR3, the DNA is TGTGCCAGCAGCTTAGATGCGGCAGCAAATAATTCACCCCTCCACTTT.

The chain recombines TRBV23-1 with TRBJ2-6; no reliable D call. TRBV23-1 is assigned to the ORF class and has an uncertain function. The germline V and J ends were trimmed by 8 bases and 0 bases, with 14 bases remaining between them. The CDR3 consists of 16 residues. The CDR3 DNA reads as TGCGCCAGCCCCAGACCGAGATACTCTGGGGCCAACGTCCTGACTTTC. As protein: CASPRPRYSGANVLTF.

V gene TRBV24-1 combines with J gene TRBJ1-3; D is unresolved. V was cut by 8 bases and J by 1 base, with 5 bases left in between. CDR1 KGHDR and CDR2 SFDVKD come from the germline V gene. The CDR3 consists of 12 residues. Here the CDR3 DNA reads TGTGCCACCACCTCGTCTGGAAACACCATATATTTT. Translation: CATTSSGNTIYF.

The chain is built from TRBV7-9 and TRBJ1-5; D unclear. V lost 1 base to trimming and J lost 0 bases, with 7 bases between them. This CDR3 contains 15 residues. Germline values: CDR1 SEHNR, CDR2 FQNEAQ (reference sequence). The CDR3 region has the DNA TGTGCCAGCAGCTTAGGGGGAGCTAGCAATCAGCCCCAGCATTTT. Translated: CASSLGGASNQPQHF. Full variable domain (outside the CDR3, taken from reference TRBV7-9 and TRBJ1-5): DTGVSQNPRHKITKRGQNVTFRCDPISEHNRLYWYRQTLGQGPEFLTYFQNEAQLEKSRLLSDRFSAERPKGSFSTLEIQRTEQGDSAMYLCASSLGGASNQPQHFGDGTRLSIL.

The chain combines TRBV6-2 or TRBV6-3 with TRBJ1-1; D uncertain. This CDR3 contains 13 residues. V shed 2 bases and J shed 1 base, with 5 bases lying between them. Per germline, CDR1 MNHEY and CDR2 SVGEGT. Here the CDR3 DNA reads TGTGCCAGCAGTTACAATCAGAACACTGAAGCTTTCTTT. Translation: CASSYNQNTEAFF.

V and J are TRBV12-3 or TRBV12-4 and TRBJ1-5; D not certain. The CDR3 sequence is 12 residues long. V was clipped by 1 base and J by 6 bases, with 4 bases between them. CDR3 protein: CASSLESQPQHF. The CDR3 DNA reads as TGTGCCAGCAGTTTAGAGAGTCAGCCCCAGCATTTT.

This sequence joins TRBV9 and TRBJ2-2; 9 bases fit TRBD1. V dropped 3 bases and J dropped 3; count of bases not matched to a gene: 9. Per germline, CDR1 SGDLS and CDR2 YYNGEE. CDR3 length: 17 amino acids. The CDR3 DNA is TGTGCCAGCAGCGCATTAGCCGGGACAGGGTACACCGGGGAGCTGTTTTTT. This codes for CASSALAGTGYTGELFF.

The rearrangement links TRBV30 to TRBJ1-6; perhaps TRBD1 as D (6 bases). From germline, CDR1 is GTSNPN and CDR2 SVGIG (reference sequence). CDR3 length equals 15 residues. Trimming removed 3 bases at V and 5 bases at J, with 14 bases between. The CDR3 coding sequence is TGTGCCTGGAGAGGGGGAGCGTTCCATAATTCACCCCTCCACTTT. Protein product: CAWRGGAFHNSPLHF.